This record covers a single T cell receptor (beta chain). What it binds is unknown. One end of the junction is discordant with germline, which a read error may explain. The entry originates in a study of CD8+CD57+ T cells in acquired aplastic anemia. Study overall: CD4+ and CD8+ cells, once sorted, gave DNA averaging roughly 3 ug. Study-wide findings and caveats: Patients and controls had in common 25 to 30 CD8+ CDR3 sequences.

Genomic DNA was employed as the template in profiling TCR beta VDJ and CDR3. MiXCR was run by TCRdb on the reads, yielding one entry per CDR3 protein. The sample carries 270,000 or so distinct CDR3 sequences, 82% recorded once. Sequenced patients had shown CD8+CD57+ cell expansion by flow cytometry. The diagnosis in all patients was severe acquired aplastic anemia. The sequence was collected from a human donor with aplastic anemia. Specimen: sorted CD4+, CD8+, or CD8+CD57+ T cells (not recorded which) from PBMCs.

The CDR3 region has the DNA TGTGCCAGCAGCTTAACAGGGAGGGAGATTGAAAAACAGTCCTTC. This gives the protein CASSLTGREIEKQSF. The genes are TRBV7-2 and TRBJ1-2, with TRBD1 as a possible D gene (6 bases). This CDR3 has 15 amino acids. Germline loops: CDR1 SGHTA, CDR2 FQGNSA.